The sequence of this TCR beta chain was determined in a study of T cell responses to AZD1222 COVID-19 vaccine. Study results and caveats: At study baseline, merely five or six AZD1222 recipients were seropositive. Along spike, vaccine-associated CD4 TCRs were found throughout, with dominance at 160-218 and 743-854.

This clone was found a few times. Its specificity is not known. TCRdb's table, derived via immunoSEQ multiplex PCR, lists solely in-frame clones and lacks some. The data hold about 94,000 clones, with around 87% observed a single time. CDR1 is SNHLY, CDR2 FYNNEI, per germline. Trimming shortened V by 6 bases and J by 4 bases, and 19 bases separated the two germline ends. The CDR3 extends over 16 amino acids. This rearrangement joins TRBV2 to TRBJ2-1; D is tentatively TRBD1 or TRBD2 (5 bases each). This specimen consisted of peripheral blood, obtained on day 0 of AZD1222 vaccination. The receptor comes from an adult in good health. CDR3 DNA: TGTGCCAGCAGCCTTCCCACCGGGACGGCTTACAATGAGCAGTTCTTC. It specifies CASSLPTGTAYNEQFF.